This T cell receptor (beta chain) was profiled in a study of cytomegalovirus exposure and HLA in healthy donors. This CDR3 contains 14 residues. Trimming took off 7 bases at V and 1 base at J, with 11 bases between the two ends. In germline, CDR1 is MGHRA, CDR2 YSYEKL. Researchers ran the PCR with 60 Vbeta and 13 Jbeta primers. Libraries were prepared by immunoSEQ multiplex PCR; TCRdb keeps only in-frame clonotypes and omits some of them. The profile shows 130,000 to 150,000 clones, 79% of them singletons. Study outcomes and limitations: A few chains linked to CMV were shown in vitro to be specific for CMV antigens.

This clone appeared a single time. Its antigen is not known. This chain joins TRBV4-1 and TRBJ1-3; no definite D call. The specimen was PBMCs. The sequence came from a female donor in good health and CMV-seronegative. CDR3 sequence reads: CASKQRLSGNTIYF. Here the CDR3 DNA reads TGCGCCAGCAAGCAACGCCTTTCTGGAAACACCATATATTTT.